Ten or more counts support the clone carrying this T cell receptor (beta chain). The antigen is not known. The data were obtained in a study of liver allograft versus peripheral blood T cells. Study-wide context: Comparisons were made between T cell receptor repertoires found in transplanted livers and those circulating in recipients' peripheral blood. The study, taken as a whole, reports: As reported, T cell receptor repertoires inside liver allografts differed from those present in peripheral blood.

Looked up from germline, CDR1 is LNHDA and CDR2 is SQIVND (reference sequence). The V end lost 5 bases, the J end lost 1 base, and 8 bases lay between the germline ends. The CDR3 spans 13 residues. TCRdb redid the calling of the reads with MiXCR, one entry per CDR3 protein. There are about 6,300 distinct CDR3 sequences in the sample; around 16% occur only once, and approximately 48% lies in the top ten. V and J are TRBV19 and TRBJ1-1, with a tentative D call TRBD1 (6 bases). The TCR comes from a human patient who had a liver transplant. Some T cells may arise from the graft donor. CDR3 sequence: CASSGQTNTEAFF. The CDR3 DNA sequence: TGTGCCAGTAGTGGACAGACGAACACTGAAGCTTTCTTT.